This T cell receptor (beta chain) originates from a study of patients and donors after allogeneic stem cell transplantation. Via MiXCR, TCRdb re-called the RT-PCR reads, giving one row per CDR3 protein. The table has about 960,000 distinct CDR3 sequences, approximately 19% seen once. This CDR3 has 16 residues. The V segment lost 6 bases and the J segment 0 bases; nucleotides outside the gene matches: 8. Looked up from germline, CDR1 is DFQATT and CDR2 is SNEGSKA (reference sequence). Sequenced material: blood, either unsorted or a sorted T cell fraction (not recorded which). This clonotype was obtained from a human donor who was either an allogeneic HSCT recipient or a stem cell or donor lymphocyte infusion donor (not recorded which). It is not recorded whose cells these are; they may come from a transplant donor. V is TRBV20-1 and J is TRBJ2-6; 7 positions match TRBD1. CDR3 DNA sequence: TGCAGTGCGGCTACAGGGGCCAGCTCTGGGGCCAACGTCCTGACTTTC. Residues: CSAATGASSGANVLTF.